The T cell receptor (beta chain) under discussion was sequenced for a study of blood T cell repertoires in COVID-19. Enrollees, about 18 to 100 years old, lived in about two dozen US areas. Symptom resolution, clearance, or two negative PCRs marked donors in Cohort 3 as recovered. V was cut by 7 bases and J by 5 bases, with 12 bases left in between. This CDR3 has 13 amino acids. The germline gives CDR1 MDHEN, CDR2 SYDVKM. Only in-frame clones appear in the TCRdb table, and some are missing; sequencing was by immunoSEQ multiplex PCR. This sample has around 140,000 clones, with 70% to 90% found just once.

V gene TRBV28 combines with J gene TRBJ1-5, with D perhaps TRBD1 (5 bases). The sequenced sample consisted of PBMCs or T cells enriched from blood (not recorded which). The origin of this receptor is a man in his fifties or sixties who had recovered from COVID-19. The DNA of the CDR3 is TGTGCCAGCAAAACAGGATACTATCAGCCCCAGCATTTT. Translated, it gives CASKTGYYQPQHF.